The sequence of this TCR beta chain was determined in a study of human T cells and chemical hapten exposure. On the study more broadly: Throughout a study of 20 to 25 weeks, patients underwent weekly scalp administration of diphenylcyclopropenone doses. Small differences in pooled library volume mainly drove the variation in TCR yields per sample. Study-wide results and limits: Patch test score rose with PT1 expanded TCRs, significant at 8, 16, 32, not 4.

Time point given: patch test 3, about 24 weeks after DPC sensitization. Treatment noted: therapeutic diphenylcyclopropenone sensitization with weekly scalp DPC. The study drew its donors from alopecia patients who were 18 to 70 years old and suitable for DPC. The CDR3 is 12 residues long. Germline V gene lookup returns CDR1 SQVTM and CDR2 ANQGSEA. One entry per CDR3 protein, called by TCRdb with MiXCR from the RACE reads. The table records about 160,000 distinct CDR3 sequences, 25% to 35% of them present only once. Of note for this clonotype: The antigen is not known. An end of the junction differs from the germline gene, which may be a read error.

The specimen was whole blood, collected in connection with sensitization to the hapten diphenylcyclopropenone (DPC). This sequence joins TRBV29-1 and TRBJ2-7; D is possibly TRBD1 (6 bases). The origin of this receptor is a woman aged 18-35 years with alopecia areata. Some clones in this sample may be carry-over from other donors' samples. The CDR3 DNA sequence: TGCAGCGTTCAAGACAGGTACTACGAGCAGTACTTC. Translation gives CSVQDRYYEQYF.